Reported below is one T cell receptor beta chain. There is no known antigen for this receptor. Per-nucleotide qualities are absent, and no much larger clonotype sits a single base away. CD4+ T cells from unexposed donors were collected before the COVID-19 pandemic (2011-2018). Naive and memory CD4+ T cells were separated from cryopreserved PBMCs by CD4 enrichment followed by EasySep naive CD4+ T cell enrichment. Leukapheresis product for the unexposed donors was purchased commercially. PBMCs were isolated from leukapheresis product or whole blood by Ficoll-Paque PLUS gradient centrifugation. PBMCs were either cryopreserved at -140 degrees C or used fresh in the expansion assay. The QIAamp Micro DNA Kit was used to extract genomic DNA from the CD4+ T cells. Deep-resolution immunoSEQ TCR-beta sequencing was performed on DNA from uncultured naive and memory CD4+ T cells. On the study's bioinformatics: Preprocessing removed nonproductive sequences and CDR3s not starting with C, not ending with F or W, or shorter than 7 amino acids. Cultured and uncultured naive and memory CD4+ repertoires were searched for previously identified spike- and CEF-reactive CDR3s. CDR3 homology was quantified as pairwise Levenshtein distance, calculated with the stringdist R package after three terminal residues were trimmed from each end. The table comes from immuneACCESS by way of TCRdb, which keeps in-frame sequences with V and J called. Part of the clones is missing from these tables; in studies checked, under half for an unresolved V gene and the rest for unknown reasons. V and J calls and clone size follow that table, whereas D and trimming were derived from the DNA. The sample profile shows roughly 60,000 clones; about 94% of them were found once. The top ten clonotypes cover over 0.11% of the sample.

Its CDR3 holds 12 amino acids, cysteine through phenylalanine. Only the CDR3 portion is preserved as DNA: 36 bases, with reading frame beginning at the first base. The junction carries 9 bases between V and J, which are trimmed by 4 bases and 6 bases respectively. CDR1 and CDR2, per the germline V gene, are MDHEN and SYDVKM. These data originate in a study of CD4 T cells in relation to SARS-CoV-2 and coronaviruses (dated by TCRdb to the early 2020s). As for the study more broadly: Patient-derived lymphoblastoid cell lines were used to map the HLA restriction of shared crossreactive spike epitopes. At the level of individual TCR clonotypes, the study evaluated whether memory CD4+ T cells crossreact between the spike proteins of SARS-CoV-2 and those of common cold coronaviruses. The Adaptive Biotechnologies TCR-sequencing kit was used to sequence samples from three pre-COVID donors and the naive versus memory experiments, while other data came from Illumina-based sequencing. For other donors in the study, expansion assays were sequenced with a different, Illumina-based TCR-beta assay.

Broader findings and caveats from the paper: No donor contributed both pre-pandemic and post-infection samples, which limited tracing the source of pre-existing responses. Crossreactivity analysis centred on spike protein, so crossreactivity against other viral proteins was not assessed. Naive versus memory sequencing indicated that memory recall responses, rather than primary responses primed during culture, are detected by the assay. Crossreactive clones showed significantly weaker SARS-CoV-2-driven expansion than monoreactive clones, consistent with antigenic imprinting. In roughly 60% of donors, memory CD4+ clonotypes turned up that crossrecognized SARS-CoV-2 and at least one common cold coronavirus spike. The study was limited by small numbers of patients and tested TCRs.

Sequences were obtained from naive CD4+ T cells from PBMCs. The label giving this sample's cell subset or site can be read as: naive CD4+ T cells isolated by negative enrichment. The rearrangement combines TRBV28 with TRBJ1-1; the D gene identity is not certain. The origin of this receptor is a human donor in good health. DNA sequence: TGTGCCAGCAGTTCCTTGCCGTCTGAAGCTTTCTTT. Translated, it reads CASSSLPSEAFF.